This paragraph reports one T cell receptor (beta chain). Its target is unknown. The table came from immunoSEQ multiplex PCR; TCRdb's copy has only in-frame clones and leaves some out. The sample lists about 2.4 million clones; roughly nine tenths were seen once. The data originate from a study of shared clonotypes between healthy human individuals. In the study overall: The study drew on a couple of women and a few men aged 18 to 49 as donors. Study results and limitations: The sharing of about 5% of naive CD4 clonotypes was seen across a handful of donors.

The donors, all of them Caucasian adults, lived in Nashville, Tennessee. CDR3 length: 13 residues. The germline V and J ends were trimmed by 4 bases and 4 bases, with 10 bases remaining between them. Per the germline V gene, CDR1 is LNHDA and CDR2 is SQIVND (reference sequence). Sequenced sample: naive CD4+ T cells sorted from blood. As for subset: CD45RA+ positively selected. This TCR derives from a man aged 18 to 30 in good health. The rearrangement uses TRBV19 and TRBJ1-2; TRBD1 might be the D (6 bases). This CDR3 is CASSTGHTYGYTF. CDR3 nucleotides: TGTGCCAGTAGTACGGGACATACCTATGGCTACACCTTC. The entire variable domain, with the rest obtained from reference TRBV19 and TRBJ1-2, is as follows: DGGITQSPKYLFRKEGQNVTLSCEQNLNHDAMYWYRQDPGQGLRLIYYSQIVNDFQKGDIAEGYSVSREKKESFPLTVTSAQKNPTAFYLCASSTGHTYGYTFGSGTRLTVV.